The source of this T cell receptor beta chain is a study of identical twins. Findings and caveats of the study: A lower insertion count was a feature of abundant cord blood beta clonotypes, with no such feature in memory repertoires.

A few counts support this clonotype. The antigen is undetermined. Germline trimming cut 7 bases from V and 6 bases from J; bases unmatched to any gene: 7. Germline lookup yields CDR1 ENHRY and CDR2 SYGVKD. This CDR3 is 14 amino acids long. TCRdb redid the calling of the 5' RACE reads with MiXCR, one entry per CDR3 protein. The sample has some 690,000 distinct CDR3 sequences, 21% seen once. The same data also went into a second study, on T cells expressing NK-cell markers.

The specimen was PBMCs. The chain joins TRBV10-3 to TRBJ2-1, with 9 bases fitting TRBD2. The clonotype was recovered from a woman younger than 35 in good health. The CDR3 DNA reads TGTGCCATCACCACTAGCGGGCGTATCAATGAGCAGTTCTTC. Its protein product is CAITTSGRINEQFF.